This TCR beta chain was sequenced during a study of blood T cells in healthy people across ages. This clonotype was counted ten times or more. Its antigen is unknown. Primed by a sample-barcoded 5' primer and a J-beta primer mix, a second PCR proceeded for about 6 to 11 cycles. TCRdb itself ran the 5' RACE reads through MiXCR, one entry per CDR3 protein. The table has more than 1.4 million distinct CDR3 sequences, roughly 40% seen once. Broader study findings: When one million T cells were used, diversity estimates were thought to be underestimates.

The sequenced sample consisted of blood. The clonotype was recovered from a woman between 18 and 29 years old in good health.

CDR3 bases: TGTGCCAGCAAGTCCCACTCGAACACCGGGGAGCTGTTTTTT. This codes for CASKSHSNTGELFF. The V call is TRBV27, the J call TRBJ2-2, with D unclear. Trimming shortened V by 7 bases and J by 0 bases, and 9 bases separated the two germline ends. The CDR3 extends over 14 amino acids. Germline-derived CDR1 and CDR2 are MNHEY and SMNVEV (reference sequence).